This T cell receptor beta chain was captured by sequencing in a study of shared clonotypes between healthy human individuals. Points from the study as a whole: Only a few donors were included, so the genetic and exposure-history diversity represented was limited.

Details on this clone: Its specificity is not known.

Every contributor of samples was a Caucasian grown-up residing in Nashville, Tennessee. In the sorted-subset replicate PCRs, around 200 ng DNA, 25,000 to 30,000 T cell genomes, was used. Sequencing used immunoSEQ multiplex PCR; TCRdb keeps in-frame clones, though not all of them. Among about 2.5 million clones listed, roughly 92% were seen once. V was pared by 4 bases and J by 4 bases, with 10 bases between. The germline V gene encodes CDR1 SGHAT and CDR2 FQNNGV. The CDR3 runs to 14 residues. The specimen was naive CD4+ T cells from PBMCs. As for subset: CD45RA+ positively selected. The chain uses TRBV11-2 and TRBJ1-4; D call uncertain. The sequence was collected from a man aged 18 to 29 in good health. Some clones in this sample may be carry-over from other donors' samples. CDR3 sequence: CASSYRRYNEKLFF. The DNA for the CDR3 is TGTGCCAGCAGCTATCGACGGTATAATGAAAAACTGTTTTTT.